This TCR beta chain emerged from a study of early stage breast cancer tumors. The wider study: Twelve of the 16 invasive tumors were ER+, PR+ and HER2-.

The CDR3 consists of 16 residues. The germline V gene encodes CDR1 SNHLY and CDR2 FYNNEI. The ends lost 6 bases at V and 4 bases at J; junction bases unmatched: 9. Repertoires were generated with immunoSEQ multiplex PCR, while TCRdb's copy carries only in-frame clones and drops some. The profile shows tens of thousands of clones, roughly two thirds of them singletons. This clone was counted between two and nine times. The sequence was collected from a person aged 45-65 years with breast cancer. Sequenced material: blood. The chain is built from TRBV2 and TRBJ2-2, with 9 nucleotides matching TRBD2. The CDR3 DNA reads as TGTGCCAGCAGACCTGGACTAGCGACTCGCACCGGGGAGCTGTTTTTT. This gives the protein CASRPGLATRTGELFF. The full variable domain, completed using reference TRBV2 and TRBJ2-2, is EPEVTQTPSHQVTQMGQEVILRCVPISNHLYFYWYRQILGQKVEFLVSFYNNEISEKSEIFDDQFSVERPDGSNFTLKIRSTKLEDSAMYFCASRPGLATRTGELFFGEGSRLTVL.